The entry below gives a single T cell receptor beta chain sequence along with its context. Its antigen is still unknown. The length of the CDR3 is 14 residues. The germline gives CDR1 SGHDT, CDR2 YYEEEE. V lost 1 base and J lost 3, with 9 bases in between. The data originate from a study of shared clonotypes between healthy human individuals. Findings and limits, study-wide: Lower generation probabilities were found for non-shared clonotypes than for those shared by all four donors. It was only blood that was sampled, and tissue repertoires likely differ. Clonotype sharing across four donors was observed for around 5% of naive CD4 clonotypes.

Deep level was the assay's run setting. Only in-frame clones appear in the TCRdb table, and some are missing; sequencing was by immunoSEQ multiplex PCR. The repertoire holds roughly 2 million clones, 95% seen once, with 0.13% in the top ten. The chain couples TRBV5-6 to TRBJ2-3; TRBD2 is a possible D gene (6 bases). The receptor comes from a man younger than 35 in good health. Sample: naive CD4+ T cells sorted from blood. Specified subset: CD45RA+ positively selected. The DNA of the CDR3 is TGTGCCAGCAGCTTGTATGGGGGGACAGATACGCAGTATTTT. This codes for CASSLYGGTDTQYF.